One sample yielded the 15 T cell receptor beta chains listed below, sequenced in a study of blood T cell repertoires in COVID-19. Generated by immunoSEQ multiplex PCR, the TCRdb table keeps only in-frame clones and is missing some. The repertoire holds around 200,000 clones, approximately 90% seen once, with about 6% in the top ten. The sequencing input was peripheral blood. These receptors were collected from a man between 60 and 75 years old who had recovered from COVID-19.

The chain recombines TRBV2 with TRBJ2-7; possibly TRBD1 for D (6 bases). Trimming took 5 bases from V and 0 from J, leaving 11 bases between them. The CDR3 has 14 residues. Germline V CDR1 and CDR2: SNHLY, FYNNEI. CDR3 nucleotides: TGTGCCAGCAGTCCGGGACACAGCTCCTACGAGCAGTACTTC. It yields the protein CASSPGHSSYEQYF.

This clone was observed a single time. This chain uses TRBV7-2 with TRBJ2-1, with 9 bases identical to TRBD1. V shed 5 bases, J shed 10 bases, and the junction held 15 bases outside the gene matches. The CDR3 is 16 amino acids. The germline gives CDR1 SGHTA, CDR2 FQGNSA. Here the CDR3 DNA reads TGTGCCAGCAGCCCAGGGGGGGGACAGGGAGTCAGGGAGCAGTTCTTC. This translates into CASSPGGGQGVREQFF.

This clone was detected only a few times. This chain links TRBV2 with TRBJ1-2; D is unclear. Per the germline V gene, CDR1 is SNHLY and CDR2 is FYNNEI. The CDR3 is made up of 14 amino acids. The germline V and J ends were trimmed by 3 bases and 7 bases, with 15 bases remaining between them. CDR3 nucleotide sequence: TGTGCCAGCAGTGAGGAGGGTAGGTCGTTTGGCTACACCTTC. The encoded protein is CASSEEGRSFGYTF.

The chain is built from TRBV9 and TRBJ2-5; tentative D call: TRBD1 (6 bases). The end of the DNA fits TRBJ2-7 better, so the J call may be wrong. This CDR3 region has 15 residues. Germline V gene sequence: CDR1 SGDLS, CDR2 YYNGEE. CDR3 protein: CASSVEAGVSYEQYF. The DNA for the CDR3 is TGTGCCAGCAGCGTAGAAGCAGGGGTGTCCTACGAGCAGTACTTC.

The chain joins TRBV5-1 to TRBJ1-1; D not resolved. CDR1 and CDR2 (germline): SGHRS, YFSETQ. This CDR3 is built from 14 residues. V was clipped by 3 bases and J by 1 base, with 10 bases between them. This CDR3 is CASSSQASNTEAFF. In DNA form, the CDR3 reads TGCGCCAGCAGCTCCCAGGCTTCGAACACTGAAGCTTTCTTT.

This sequence joins TRBV3-1 (or the pseudogene TRBV3-2) and TRBJ2-5, with 8 nucleotides matching TRBD2. V dropped 4 bases and J dropped 5; count of bases not matched to a gene: 6. The CDR3 is 14 residues long. Germline CDR1 reads LGHDT; CDR2 reads YNNKEL (reference sequence). The DNA for the CDR3 is TGTGCCAGCAGCCTGGCGCAGCGGGGGGAGACCCAGTACTTC. Translating it yields CASSLAQRGETQYF.

This clone was recorded only once. V gene TRBV5-1 combines with J gene TRBJ1-2; the D is unclear. This CDR3 contains 14 residues. Trimming left V 0 bases short and J 8 bases short, with 14 bases between. The germline V gene encodes CDR1 SGHRS and CDR2 YFSETQ. The CDR3 DNA follows: TGCGCCAGCAGCTTGGACCCCGGGTATGAGGGCTACACCTTC. Its protein product is CASSLDPGYEGYTF.

By proportion, this clone is medium-sized (0.01 to 0.1%). V and J are TRBV9 and TRBJ2-7; tentatively, D is TRBD2 (6 bases). V was pared by 0 bases and J by 2 bases, with 12 bases between. Germline V gives CDR1 SGDLS, CDR2 YYNGEE. The CDR3 covers 15 residues. The DNA of the CDR3 is TGTGCCAGCAGCGTAGACGTCTCTAGCGCCTACGAGCAGTACTTC. This encodes CASSVDVSSAYEQYF.

This clone was seen just once. The rearrangement uses TRBV27 and TRBJ1-6; possible D gene TRBD1, 6 bases. Germline V gene sequence: CDR1 MNHEY, CDR2 SMNVEV (reference sequence). Trimming removed 4 bases from V and 7 bases from J, with 17 bases in between. There are 16 residues in the CDR3. CDR3 bases: TGTGCCAGCAGTTCAGGGGTTAGTGGTAGAAATTCACCCCTCCACTTT. Translation: CASSSGVSGRNSPLHF.

The chain carries TRBV10-3 and TRBJ1-5; D ambiguous. V lost 5 bases, J lost 4 bases, and 6 bases lay in between. CDR1 is ENHRY, CDR2 SYGVKD, per germline. The CDR3 is 12 residues long. The CDR3, as DNA: TGTGCCATCAGTCCCGGGAATCAGCCCCAGCATTTT. This translates into CAISPGNQPQHF.

V usage is TRBV19 and J usage is TRBJ1-2; TRBD1 matches at 10 bases. The CDR3 is made up of 16 amino acids. Trimming cost V 4 bases and J 6 bases; bases outside gene matches: 11. Germline values: CDR1 LNHDA, CDR2 SQIVND (reference sequence). The DNA for the CDR3 is TGTGCCAGTAGTACTTTCTCCGGGACAGGGGTTGATGGCTACACCTTC. Translated: CASSTFSGTGVDGYTF.

In its sample, this clone was seen once. The rearrangement joins TRBV5-1 to TRBJ2-1; TRBD1 might be the D (5 bases). CDR3 size: 16 residues. With 0 bases removed from V and 8 bases from J, the gap between germline ends came to 18 bases. Germline V lookup: CDR1 SGHRS, CDR2 YFSETQ. CDR3 bases: TGCGCCAGCAGCTTGGCAGACCGTAGGGGCTTGGATGAGCAGTTCTTC. As protein: CASSLADRRGLDEQFF.

V and J are TRBV18 and TRBJ2-1; possibly TRBD1 for D (5 bases). The CDR3 has 14 residues. Trimming stripped 6 bases from V and 5 bases from J, with 14 bases between. The germline V gene has CDR1 KGHSH and CDR2 LQKENI. The CDR3 loop is CASSPPQGNNEQFF. CDR3 DNA: TGTGCCAGCTCCCCCCCTCAGGGTAACAATGAGCAGTTCTTC. Supplemented by reference TRBV18 and TRBJ2-1, the full variable domain reads NAGVMQNPRHLVRRRGQEARLRCSPMKGHSHVYWYRQLPEEGLKFMVYLQKENIIDESGMPKERFSAEFPKEGPSILRIQQVVRGDSAAYFCASSPPQGNNEQFFGPGTRLTVL.

The rearrangement uses TRBV5-1 and TRBJ2-7; 11 positions agree with TRBD2. Germline V CDR1 and CDR2: SGHRS, YFSETQ. Germline trimming cut 3 bases from V and 4 bases from J; bases unmatched to any gene: 12. The CDR3 has 17 amino acids. CDR3 sequence reads: CASSSGSQGLAAYEQYF. As DNA, the CDR3 is TGCGCCAGCAGCTCTGGATCCCAGGGACTAGCGGCTTACGAGCAGTACTTC.

The genes are TRBV11-2 and TRBJ1-2, with TRBD1 matching over 9 bases. The CDR3 has 16 amino acids. Unmatched junction bases numbered 10, after V lost 6 bases and J lost 2 bases. Looked up from germline, CDR1 is SGHAT and CDR2 is FQNNGV. The DNA of the CDR3 is TGTGCCAGCAGATCCGGGACAGGGTCGGTAAACTATGGCTACACCTTC. It is translated as CASRSGTGSVNYGYTF.